This T cell receptor (beta chain) originates from a study of identical twins. Germline assignment: CDR1 DFQATT and CDR2 SNEGSKA (reference sequence). The CDR3 totals 15 residues. V was clipped by 1 base and J by 2 bases; unmatched bases: 4. One entry per CDR3 protein, called by TCRdb with MiXCR from the 5' RACE reads. The sample includes 500,000 to 600,000 distinct CDR3 sequences, approximately 22% of them seen just once. These data were also reused for a study on T cells expressing NK-cell markers.

The specimen sequenced was CD4+ T cells sorted from blood. The receptor comes from a woman aged 18-30 years in good health. The chain has TRBV20-1 and TRBJ2-3; 9 bases fit TRBD2. CDR3 region: CSARGLAGITDTQYF. CDR3 coding DNA: TGCAGTGCTAGAGGGCTAGCGGGGATCACAGATACGCAGTATTTT.